This T cell receptor (beta chain) was identified during a study of monozygotic twins with inflammatory bowel disease. General study findings and limits: Researchers were unable to tell different T cell subtypes apart. Support was lacking for any single strong IBD-associated signal or clonotype. Healthy co-twins exceeded IBD patients in TCRbeta diversity as measured by inverse Simpson. Other individuals had fewer clonotypes in common with IBD patients than with healthy twins, especially with disease activity.

With the 5' RACE reads reprocessed, TCRdb shows one record per CDR3 protein and no DNA. In all, the sample yields fewer than 550,000 distinct CDR3 sequences. Concerning this clonotype itself: No antigen is known for it.

The CDR3 sequence is 14 residues long. CDR1 is DFQATT, CDR2 SNEGSKA, per germline (reference sequence). The sample taken for sequencing was blood. This TCR came from a human donor with ulcerative colitis or Crohn's disease, or a healthy co-twin of an affected twin (not recorded which). This chain uses TRBV20-1 with TRBJ2-1; TCRdb lists TRBD1, though no DNA is available to test this call. The CDR3 sequence: CSALPGQLQNEQFF.